The 8 T cell receptor beta chains in this list originate from one sample, sequenced in a study of T cell responses to AZD1222 COVID-19 vaccine (dated by TCRdb to the early 2020s). Libraries were constructed by the immunoSEQ multiplex PCR assay. What TCRdb holds here is the immuneACCESS table cut down to in-frame rearrangements. Part of the clones is not present; checked against another copy, under half of the missing clones reflect an unresolved V gene, and the others are unexplained. The sample table lists about 120,000 clones, around 90% of them with a count of one. The top ten constitute 2% to 3% of the sample. The time point label, as the study defines it: about 28 days (+/-7) after the second vaccine dose. Here the sequenced sample was peripheral blood, taken 28 days after the second AZD1222 dose. The receptors were gathered from an adult who received the AZD1222 COVID-19 vaccine.

V and J are TRBV19 and TRBJ2-6; TRBD2 is a possible D gene (6 bases). V was shortened by 6 bases and J by 0 bases, with 15 bases between the two germline ends. The V gene's germline CDR1 is LNHDA and CDR2 SQIVND (reference sequence). The CDR3 runs to 17 residues. For the CDR3, the DNA is TGTGCCAGTAGCTTGGGACTGCCGAGCTCTGGGGCCAACGTCCTGACTTTC. It specifies CASSLGLPSSGANVLTF.

The chain links TRBV18 to TRBJ1-1; tentative D call: TRBD1 (5 bases). This CDR3 is built from 15 residues. V was shortened by 6 bases and J by 0 bases, with 14 bases between the two germline ends. Germline loops: CDR1 KGHSH, CDR2 LQKENI. The CDR3 sequence is CASSLGGRVNTEAFF. CDR3 in DNA: TGTGCCAGCTCCCTGGGGGGTAGAGTGAACACTGAAGCTTTCTTT.

The chain has TRBV3-1 (or the pseudogene TRBV3-2) and TRBJ2-2; D is ambiguous. CDR1 and CDR2 (germline): LGHDT, YNNKEL (reference sequence). Trimming removed 8 bases at V and 7 bases at J, with 17 bases between. The CDR3 is 14 amino acids. The CDR3 coding sequence is TGTGCCAGCGGGCGAGGATGGATGGGCGGGGAGCTGTTTTTT. This codes for CASGRGWMGGELFF.

CDR3 sequence reads: CASSQDILGTTPATNEKLFF. The CDR3 nucleotides read TGTGCCAGCAGCCAAGATATACTCGGGACAACACCTGCAACTAATGAAAAACTGTTTTTT. This chain joins TRBV3-1 (or the pseudogene TRBV3-2) and TRBJ1-4; maybe TRBD1 (6 bases). V was shortened by 0 bases and J by 0 bases, with 20 bases between the two germline ends. The CDR3 has 20 residues. CDR1 is LGHDT, CDR2 YNNKEL, per germline (reference sequence).

This chain connects TRBV4-3 to TRBJ2-7; D unclear. Deletions cut 1 base from V and 9 bases from J, with 13 bases between. This CDR3 comprises 13 residues. CDR1 and CDR2 from the germline V gene are LGHNA and YSLEER. The CDR3 DNA follows: TGCGCCAGCAGCCAAGGGATAATGTCAGGGCAGTACTTC. Its protein is CASSQGIMSGQYF.

The CDR3 is CASSVTGDENTIYF. The CDR3 DNA is TGTGCCAGCAGCGTAACAGGGGACGAAAACACCATATATTTT. J is TRBJ1-3 and V is TRBV9; 7 bases match TRBD1. This CDR3 has 14 amino acids. Germline-derived CDR1 and CDR2 are SGDLS and YYNGEE. V lost 1 base, J lost 6 bases, and 4 bases stayed unmatched.

The CDR3: CASSQWASYPLGGYGYTF. CDR3 DNA sequence: TGCGCCAGCAGTCAGTGGGCCTCCTACCCCTTGGGGGGTTATGGCTACACCTTC. V and J are TRBV23-1 and TRBJ1-2, with D maybe TRBD1 (5 bases). TRBV23-1 is reported as an ORF; its role is uncertain. The CDR3 extends over 18 amino acids. V lost 3 bases and J 5 bases, leaving 25 bases between the germline ends.

The rearrangement links TRBV18 to TRBJ2-3; D not certain. The V gene lost 1 base and the J gene lost 6 bases, with 5 bases spanning the gap. Germline V gene sequence: CDR1 KGHSH, CDR2 LQKENI. This CDR3 contains 12 residues. This CDR3 reads CASSPRADTQYF. The CDR3 nucleotides read TGTGCCAGCTCACCACGAGCGGATACGCAGTATTTT. Combining the CDR3 with reference TRBV18 and TRBJ2-3 gives the whole variable domain NAGVMQNPRHLVRRRGQEARLRCSPMKGHSHVYWYRQLPEEGLKFMVYLQKENIIDESGMPKERFSAEFPKEGPSILRIQQVVRGDSAAYFCASSPRADTQYFGPGTRLTVL.